Each of the 30 T cell receptor beta chains below was sequenced from the same sample in a study of T cells in Graves' hyperthyroidism and ophthalmopathy (dated by TCRdb to 2018 to 2020). The library came from multiplex PCR. The sequencer was an Illumina HiSeq 2000. The TCR beta CDR3 regions were amplified from RNA transcripts. For the first round of RT-PCR on the TCR CDR3, the HTBI primer set was used together with the Qiagen OneStep RT-PCR kit. Using fastp at Q25 and MiXCR, TCRdb reprocessed the public reads and kept productive beta chains. CDR3 protein sequences are deduplicated, and each keeps its most common genes and DNA. The sample yields 250,000 to 350,000 distinct CDR3 sequences; about 20% were counted once. Over 55% of the sample lies in the top ten. The sample comprised blood. Receptors originate from a man aged 25 to 40 with Graves' ophthalmopathy.

This clonotype was observed a handful of times. The chain joins TRBV27 to TRBJ2-2; TRBD1 agrees at 9 bases. The V and J ends lost 7 bases and 2 bases, in that order; junction bases with no gene match: 8. Germline V CDR1 and CDR2: MNHEY, SMNVEV (reference sequence). The length of the CDR3 is 16 residues. CDR3 nucleotides: TGTGCCAGCACCCCCACAGGGGGCGTAAACACCGGGGAGCTGTTTTTT. Its protein product is CASTPTGGVNTGELFF.

This clonotype has only a few counts. The gene calls are TRBV6-1 and TRBJ2-7; 9 positions match TRBD2. CDR1 is MNHNS and CDR2 is SASEGT in the germline V gene. J was trimmed by 7 bases and V by 7 bases; bases with no gene match: 8. The CDR3 length is 13 residues. The CDR3 DNA is TGTGCCAGCAAGGCTAGCGGGACTCGGGAGCAGTACTTC. Its translation: CASKASGTREQYF.

This sequence joins TRBV5-1 and TRBJ2-1; D unresolved. The germline V gene encodes CDR1 SGHRS and CDR2 YFSETQ. V lost 2 bases and J lost 2, with 8 bases in between. The CDR3 runs to 14 residues. This CDR3 reads CASSFPETYNEQFF. Here the CDR3 DNA reads TGCGCCAGCAGCTTTCCGGAGACCTACAATGAGCAGTTCTTC.

This clonotype was seen a handful of times. This sequence joins TRBV2 and TRBJ1-2; possibly TRBD1 for D (5 bases). This CDR3 is 12 amino acids long. Germline lookup yields CDR1 SNHLY and CDR2 FYNNEI. Deletions cut 4 bases from V and 2 bases from J, with 5 bases between. Here the CDR3 reads CASSAGNYGYTF. The CDR3 DNA sequence: TGTGCCAGCAGTGCAGGGAACTATGGCTACACCTTC.

On this clonotype: At one boundary the junction diverges from the germline segment, which might be a read error. V gene TRBV12-3 or TRBV12-4 combines with J gene TRBJ2-7; 9 bases line up with TRBD1. The CDR3 is 14 residues long. This chain's CDR3 is CASSATGGSYERYF. The CDR3 bases are TGTGCCAGCAGTGCGACAGGGGGGTCCTACGAGCGGTACTTC.

This clonotype was seen more than once but under ten times. The rearrangement joins TRBV20-1 to TRBJ2-7, with 7 bases aligning to TRBD1. The CDR3 spans 13 residues. Germline CDR1 reads DFQATT; CDR2 reads SNEGSKA (reference sequence). The V and J ends lost 7 bases and 0 bases, in that order; junction bases with no gene match: 6. The CDR3 here is CSVPGQSSYEQYF. As DNA, the CDR3 is TGCAGTGTCCCGGGACAGAGCTCCTACGAGCAGTACTTC.

As for this clonotype: A much bigger clone sits one base away, suggesting this may be a read error. The chain combines TRBV7-8 with TRBJ2-1, with 11 bases aligning to TRBD2. There are 17 residues in the CDR3. V shed 4 bases and J 2 bases; nucleotides not matched to a gene: 7. Germline V gene sequence: CDR1 SGHVS, CDR2 FQNEAQ. Written as DNA, the CDR3 is TGTGCCAGCAGCTCGGGACTAGCGGCGAGCCCCTACAATGAGCAGTTCTTC. Translated: CASSSGLAASPYNEQFF.

The CDR3 region is CASSFGPSAGALEGYTF. In DNA, the CDR3 is TGTGCCAGCAGCTTTGGTCCCTCTGCAGGGGCTCTGGAAGGCTACACCTTC. V and J are TRBV5-5 and TRBJ1-2; D may be TRBD1 (6 bases). The V gene's germline CDR1 is SGHKS and CDR2 YYEKEE (reference sequence). The CDR3 runs 17 residues. Trimming left V 2 bases short and J 8 bases short, with 25 bases between. Based on the CDR3 plus reference TRBV5-5 and TRBJ1-2, the full variable domain is DAGVTQSPTHLIKTRGQQVTLRCSPISGHKSVSWYQQVLGQGPQFIFQYYEKEERGRGNFPDRFSARQFPNYSSELNVNALLLGDSALYLCASSFGPSAGALEGYTFGSGTRLTVV.

The rearrangement links TRBV12-3 or TRBV12-4 to TRBJ1-5; D not resolved. V was cut by 5 bases and J by 1 base, with 15 bases left in between. This CDR3 comprises 16 residues. CDR3 nucleotide sequence: TGTGCCAGCAGTCCCCTATGGGGATCGAGCAATCAGCCCCAGCATTTT. Encoded protein: CASSPLWGSSNQPQHF.

The V call is TRBV27, the J call TRBJ2-3, with D possibly matching TRBD2 (5 bases). The CDR3 spans 14 residues. Trimming stripped 2 bases from V and 3 bases from J, with 9 bases between. Germline V gives CDR1 MNHEY, CDR2 SMNVEV (reference sequence). This CDR3 is CASSLVGETDTQYF. The CDR3 coding sequence is TGTGCCAGCAGTTTAGTGGGAGAGACAGATACGCAGTATTTT.

This clonotype has a count of ten or more. The rearrangement joins TRBV5-6 to TRBJ2-7, with 9 bases fitting TRBD2. This CDR3 has 18 amino acids. Germline assignment: CDR1 SGHDT and CDR2 YYEEEE. V gave up 3 bases and J gave up 0 bases; unmatched junction bases: 13. The CDR3 is CASSSAPTSGYSSYEQYF. The CDR3, as DNA: TGTGCCAGCAGCTCCGCCCCTACTAGCGGGTATTCCTCCTACGAGCAGTACTTC.

The sample holds one count of this clonotype. V and J are TRBV29-1 and TRBJ1-1; the D gene is possibly TRBD1 (6 bases). V dropped 6 bases and J dropped 3 bases, with 14 bases sitting between them. This CDR3 has 13 amino acids. The germline CDR1 and CDR2 sequences are SQVTM and ANQGSEA. CDR3 sequence (DNA): TGCAGCGTACAGGGAGGATGGTACACTGAAGCTTTCTTT. Translating gives CSVQGGWYTEAFF.

The V call is TRBV7-9, the J call TRBJ2-1; D unresolved. Germline CDR1 and CDR2: SEHNR and FQNEAQ (reference sequence). Between the trimmed V and J ends, which lost 2 bases and 6 bases, there was a span of 17 bases. CDR3 length: 16 residues. The CDR3 nucleotides read TGTGCCAGCAGCTTATTGATTCGGGTCGGTGGCAATGAGCAGTTCTTC. The encoded protein is CASSLLIRVGGNEQFF. Filled out from reference TRBV7-9 and TRBJ2-1, the complete variable domain reads DTGVSQNPRHKITKRGQNVTFRCDPISEHNRLYWYRQTLGQGPEFLTYFQNEAQLEKSRLLSDRFSAERPKGSFSTLEIQRTEQGDSAMYLCASSLLIRVGGNEQFFGPGTRLTVL.

The CDR3 loop is CASSPRTGAGVGEQFF. As DNA, the CDR3 is TGTGCCAGCAGCCCCCGGACAGGCGCGGGGGTGGGGGAGCAGTTCTTC. The J gene is TRBJ2-1, the V gene TRBV9; D may be TRBD1 or TRBD2 (7 bases each). Germline CDR1 and CDR2: SGDLS and YYNGEE. With 4 bases removed from V and 10 bases from J, the gap between germline ends came to 24 bases. This CDR3 has 16 amino acids.

This chain uses TRBV9 with TRBJ1-2; 7 bases agree with TRBD1. The CDR3 loop spans 15 amino acids. Losses at the gene ends were 6 bases for V and 4 bases for J; bases not matched to a gene: 12. In germline, CDR1 is SGDLS, CDR2 YYNGEE. The CDR3 sequence is CASTPQGDPFYGYTF. CDR3 nucleotides: TGTGCCAGCACCCCCCAGGGGGACCCTTTCTATGGCTACACCTTC.

V is TRBV30 and J is TRBJ1-3; TRBD1 matches 8 bases. The CDR3 totals 16 residues. The V and J ends lost 2 bases and 1 base, in that order; junction bases with no gene match: 7. Germline CDR1 and CDR2: GTSNPN and SVGIG (reference sequence). The CDR3 protein is CAWSRDRSLSGNTIYF. The CDR3 DNA follows: TGTGCCTGGAGTCGGGACAGGTCCTTATCTGGAAACACCATATATTTT.

The chain has TRBV28 and TRBJ1-1, with unresolved D. This CDR3 is built from 13 residues. V was pared by 6 bases and J by 7 bases, with 15 bases between. Germline CDR1 MDHEN, CDR2 SYDVKM. DNA for the CDR3: TGTGCCAGCAGCTATCGGGCCTGGGTTGAAGCTTTCTTT. Translation gives CASSYRAWVEAFF.

In this sample, this clonotype turned up a few times. The chain recombines TRBV9 with TRBJ2-3; tentative D call: TRBD2 (5 bases). This CDR3 has 17 residues. The V end was cut by 4 bases, the J end by 0 bases, with 18 bases between. Germline V CDR1 and CDR2: SGDLS, YYNGEE. The CDR3 DNA is TGTGCCAGCAGCCCTAAGCCGACTAACCCAAGCACAGATACGCAGTATTTT. This gives the protein CASSPKPTNPSTDTQYF.

This clonotype was seen a few times. The rearrangement joins TRBV15 to TRBJ2-5; perhaps TRBD2 as D (5 bases). The CDR3 runs to 14 residues. V lost 3 bases, J lost 1 base, and 9 bases lay in between. Germline values: CDR1 LNHNV, CDR2 YYDKDF (reference sequence). CDR3 nucleotide sequence: TGTGCCACCAGCAGCGGCGGGTCCCAAGAGACCCAGTACTTC. Residues: CATSSGGSQETQYF.

This clonotype was observed a handful of times. V usage is TRBV20-1 and J usage is TRBJ2-2; unclear D gene. Trimming removed 7 bases at V and 6 bases at J, with 12 bases between. Germline CDR1 DFQATT, CDR2 SNEGSKA (reference sequence). There are 12 residues in the CDR3. The CDR3 spells CSEGVKAGELFF. DNA for the CDR3: TGCAGTGAGGGTGTAAAGGCCGGGGAGCTGTTTTTT.

This clonotype was counted only a few times. The chain couples TRBV6-1 to TRBJ1-5; a possible D gene is TRBD1 (6 bases). Germline loops: CDR1 MNHNS, CDR2 SASEGT. This CDR3 contains 18 residues. V gave up 6 bases and J gave up 0 bases, with 21 bases separating them. The CDR3 here is CASRSTGSKTVSNQPQHF. The DNA for the CDR3 is TGTGCCAGCAGATCCACAGGGAGTAAAACTGTTAGCAATCAGCCCCAGCATTTT.

This clonotype was counted a few times. The chain carries TRBV12-5 and TRBJ2-1; no reliable D call. Germline CDR1 and CDR2: LGHNT and FRNRAP. The CDR3 is made up of 11 amino acids. The V and J ends lost 6 bases and 10 bases respectively, with 10 bases between them. The CDR3 region is CASGKSREQFF. In DNA, the CDR3 is TGTGCTAGTGGGAAAAGCCGAGAGCAGTTCTTC.

This clonotype has more than one count but fewer than ten. This sequence joins TRBV5-1 and TRBJ2-5; TRBD1 aligns across 11 bases. Germline V gene lookup returns CDR1 SGHRS and CDR2 YFSETQ. CDR3 length equals 16 residues. V lost 3 bases, J lost 1 base, and 5 bases stayed unmatched. CDR3 amino acids: CASSSSGTGGQETQYF. The CDR3 bases are TGCGCCAGCAGCTCATCCGGGACAGGGGGCCAAGAGACCCAGTACTTC.

In its sample, this clonotype was seen a few times. The chain links TRBV12-5 to TRBJ1-1; the D gene is possibly TRBD1 (5 bases). Trimming removed 7 bases at V and 1 base at J, with 10 bases between. Germline-derived CDR1 and CDR2 are LGHNT and FRNRAP. The CDR3 consists of 13 residues. This CDR3 is CASEGLGNTEAFF. CDR3 coding DNA: TGTGCTAGTGAGGGGCTCGGGAACACTGAAGCTTTCTTT.

This clonotype was detected many times. V usage is TRBV20-1 and J usage is TRBJ2-3, with 10 bases matching TRBD1. This CDR3 contains 15 residues. V lost 6 bases, J lost 3 bases, and 9 bases stayed unmatched. The germline gives CDR1 DFQATT, CDR2 SNEGSKA (reference sequence). The CDR3 DNA reads TGCAGTGCAGACACTCCGGGACAGGGGACAGATACGCAGTATTTT. As protein: CSADTPGQGTDTQYF.

Ten or more counts support this clonotype. The rearrangement joins TRBV11-3 to TRBJ2-3; 7 nucleotides align to TRBD2. The trim removed 7 bases at V and 3 bases at J, leaving 10 bases unmatched. The CDR3 spans 15 residues. Looked up from germline, CDR1 is SGHNT and CDR2 is YENEEA. CDR3 region: CASNLGLADTDTQYF. The CDR3 coding sequence is TGTGCCAGCAACCTGGGGCTAGCGGATACAGATACGCAGTATTTT.

A single count supports this clonotype. The chain joins TRBV7-3 to TRBJ2-4; D possibly corresponds to TRBD2 (5 bases). The CDR3 has 13 residues. Trimming removed 5 bases at V and 6 bases at J, with 11 bases between. Germline CDR1 reads SGHTA; CDR2 reads FQGTGA. The DNA for the CDR3 is TGTGCCAGCAGCGCTCTTGCGGGAAACATTCAGTACTTC. Residues: CASSALAGNIQYF.

This clonotype was detected ten times or more. Mismatch with germline at one junction end may stem from a read error. The chain uses TRBV28 and TRBJ2-1; D gene ambiguous. Germline V gene sequence: CDR1 MDHEN, CDR2 SYDVKM. The CDR3 consists of 11 residues. CDR3 sequence: CASSLGYEQFF. For the CDR3, the DNA is TGCGCCAGCAGCCTCGGGTATGAGCAGTTCTTC.

This clonotype was seen ten or more times. The chain combines TRBV27 with TRBJ2-7, with D maybe TRBD1 (6 bases). V lost 6 bases to trimming and J lost 8 bases, with 17 bases between them. Germline V gene data show CDR1 as MNHEY and CDR2 as SMNVEV (reference sequence). The CDR3 is made up of 13 amino acids. DNA for the CDR3: TGTGCCAGCAGGGTGGACAGAGGGGGACAGCAGTACTTC. Residues: CASRVDRGGQQYF.

On this clonotype itself: This may arise from a read error, as a much more abundant clone is one base away. The gene calls are TRBV2 and TRBJ1-1; no clear D gene. Germline V gene data show CDR1 as SNHLY and CDR2 as FYNNEI. This CDR3 has 17 amino acids. V was pared by 3 bases and J by 4 bases, with 21 bases between. The CDR3 coding sequence is TGTGCCAGCAGTGAGTTAGTGAGGAGTCGACGTGGCACTGAAGCTTTCTTT. Translated, it gives CASSELVRSRRGTEAFF.